These 19 T cell receptor beta chains originate from one sample sequenced in a study of blood T cell repertoires in COVID-19. Data came from immunoSEQ multiplex PCR; TCRdb stores just in-frame clones and leaves some out. The sample holds about 49,000 clones, 85% to 90% seen once. The source material was peripheral blood. The receptor set was obtained from a woman of 80 years or more with COVID-19, enrolled during active disease.

V and J are TRBV11-2 and TRBJ1-5, with 11 bases lining up with TRBD1. In germline, CDR1 is SGHAT, CDR2 FQNNGV. This CDR3 contains 17 residues. Trimming removed 0 bases from V and 4 bases from J; junction bases left unmatched: 5. The DNA of the CDR3 is TGTGCCAGCAGCTTAGAACCGGGACAGGGGGTAAATCAGCCCCAGCATTTT. This translates into CASSLEPGQGVNQPQHF.

The V gene is TRBV5-4, the J gene TRBJ1-2, with TRBD1 identical over 7 bases. The germline V gene encodes CDR1 SGHNT and CDR2 YYREEE (reference sequence). This CDR3 spans 13 amino acids. V lost 6 bases and J lost 4; bases outside the gene matches: 6. CDR3 protein: CASTTTGTYGYTF. CDR3 DNA: TGTGCCAGCACCACGACAGGGACCTATGGCTACACCTTC.

The rearrangement uses TRBV18 and TRBJ1-4, with TRBD1 identical over 10 bases. Germline V gives CDR1 KGHSH, CDR2 LQKENI. This CDR3 has 13 amino acids. V shed 9 bases, J shed 7 bases, and the junction held 5 bases outside the gene matches. CDR3 amino acids: CASRDRGSEKLFF. The CDR3 DNA reads TGTGCCAGTCGGGACAGGGGCAGTGAAAAACTGTTTTTT.

The chain is built from TRBV19 and TRBJ2-1; TRBD2 matches at 11 bases. This CDR3 contains 19 residues. Looked up from germline, CDR1 is LNHDA and CDR2 is SQIVND (reference sequence). J lost 0 bases, V lost 0 bases, and 7 bases had no gene match. In DNA form, the CDR3 reads TGTGCCAGTAGTATAGATCACCGCACTAGCGGGAGCTCCTACAATGAGCAGTTCTTC. It yields the protein CASSIDHRTSGSSYNEQFF. The whole variable domain, remainder taken from reference TRBV19 and TRBJ2-1, is DGGITQSPKYLFRKEGQNVTLSCEQNLNHDAMYWYRQDPGQGLRLIYYSQIVNDFQKGDIAEGYSVSREKKESFPLTVTSAQKNPTAFYLCASSIDHRTSGSSYNEQFFGPGTRLTVL.

The CDR3 DNA follows: TGTGCCATCAGGCAGGGTGTAAACACTGAAGCTTTCTTT. This codes for CAIRQGVNTEAFF. The chain recombines TRBV10-3 with TRBJ1-1, with D possibly matching TRBD1 (5 bases). Trimming removed 6 bases at V and 2 bases at J, with 10 bases between. CDR3 length equals 13 residues. Germline V gene lookup returns CDR1 ENHRY and CDR2 SYGVKD.

V and J are TRBV6-5 and TRBJ1-2; TRBD1 matches at 9 bases. Germline V gene lookup returns CDR1 MNHEY and CDR2 SVGAGI. With 1 base clipped from V and 4 bases from J, the junction kept 7 bases outside the gene matches. The CDR3 is 16 residues long. CDR3 DNA sequence: TGTGCCAGCAGTTACTTACCGGGACAGGGAGCCTATGGCTACACCTTC. Amino acid sequence: CASSYLPGQGAYGYTF.

The V gene is TRBV6-5, the J gene TRBJ1-5, with 7 bases lining up with TRBD1. V shed 5 bases, J shed 1 base, and the junction held 5 bases outside the gene matches. This CDR3 comprises 15 residues. Germline V gene sequence: CDR1 MNHEY, CDR2 SVGAGI. Here the CDR3 DNA reads TGTGCCAGCAGTCGAGGGGGCGGGAGCAATCAGCCCCAGCATTTT. Residues: CASSRGGGSNQPQHF.

CDR3 sequence (DNA): TGTGCCACCCGGGGACTAACGGGAAGCAATGAGCAGTTCTTC. It is translated as CATRGLTGSNEQFF. V usage is TRBV24-1 and J usage is TRBJ2-1; TRBD2 agrees at 7 bases. The V gene's germline CDR1 is KGHDR and CDR2 SFDVKD. Trimming removed 9 bases from V and 6 bases from J; junction bases left unmatched: 10. CDR3 length: 14 amino acids.

The chain uses TRBV2 and TRBJ2-3; D is possibly TRBD1 (6 bases). V was shortened by 8 bases and J by 1 base, with 13 bases between the two germline ends. This CDR3 has 14 amino acids. Germline V gene lookup returns CDR1 SNHLY and CDR2 FYNNEI. CDR3: CASPGDIGTDTQYF. The CDR3 coding sequence is TGTGCCAGCCCCGGGGACATCGGCACAGATACGCAGTATTTT.

The V call is TRBV27, the J call TRBJ1-5, with 7 bases matching TRBD1. The junction had 12 bases not matched to a gene; V was cut back by 4 bases and J by 6 bases. The CDR3 has 16 residues. CDR1 and CDR2 (germline): MNHEY, SMNVEV (reference sequence). In nucleotides, the CDR3 is TGTGCCAGCAGTTCAGGGGTCAGGGGGGTCGGTCAGCCCCAGCATTTT. This translates into CASSSGVRGVGQPQHF.

V gene TRBV10-3 combines with J gene TRBJ1-1; 10 bases are a match to TRBD1. The CDR3 has 14 residues. CDR1 ENHRY and CDR2 SYGVKD come from the germline V gene. V dropped 5 bases and J dropped 4; count of bases not matched to a gene: 4. As DNA, the CDR3 is TGTGCCATCAGTCCGGGACAGGGGTTCACTGAAGCTTTCTTT. Its translation is CAISPGQGFTEAFF.

This chain uses TRBV29-1 with TRBJ2-7, with 15 bases fitting TRBD2. This CDR3 spans 17 amino acids. The junction had 8 bases not matched to a gene; V was cut back by 0 bases and J by 5 bases. Germline V gives CDR1 SQVTM, CDR2 ANQGSEA. CDR3 region: CSVEDRTSGRANNEQYF. The CDR3 region has the DNA TGCAGCGTTGAAGATCGGACTAGCGGGAGGGCCAACAACGAGCAGTACTTC.

The rearrangement uses TRBV5-1 and TRBJ2-3, with TRBD2 matching over 7 bases. The length of the CDR3 is 13 residues. V shed 4 bases, J shed 5 bases, and the junction held 4 bases outside the gene matches. The germline V gene encodes CDR1 SGHRS and CDR2 YFSETQ. Written as DNA, the CDR3 is TGCGCCAGCAGCCGCGGGAGTGGAGATACGCAGTATTTT. It specifies CASSRGSGDTQYF.

The chain is built from TRBV30 and TRBJ1-5; possible D gene TRBD1, 5 bases. CDR3 length: 14 residues. V lost 5 bases to trimming and J lost 7 bases, with 18 bases between them. From germline, CDR1 is GTSNPN and CDR2 SVGIG (reference sequence). The CDR3 loop is CAWAKSRGGQPQHF. For the CDR3, the DNA is TGTGCCTGGGCTAAATCGAGGGGAGGGCAGCCCCAGCATTTT.

The chain has TRBV24-1 and TRBJ2-7; 12 nucleotides align to TRBD2. Germline V lookup: CDR1 KGHDR, CDR2 SFDVKD. The CDR3 has 14 amino acids. The V segment lost 7 bases and the J segment 7 bases; nucleotides outside the gene matches: 7. Here the CDR3 DNA reads TGTGCCACCAGCTCTAGCGGGAGGGCGGGTGAGCAGTACTTC. Protein: CATSSSGRAGEQYF.

The gene calls are TRBV30 and TRBJ2-1; D may be TRBD2 (6 bases). The CDR3 consists of 12 residues. From germline, CDR1 is GTSNPN and CDR2 SVGIG (reference sequence). Trimming removed 5 bases at V and 7 bases at J, with 12 bases between. CDR3 region: CAWGGRRNEQFF. In DNA, the CDR3 is TGTGCCTGGGGGGGGAGGAGAAATGAGCAGTTCTTC. The complete variable domain, with remaining parts taken from reference TRBV30 and TRBJ2-1, reads SQTIHQWPATLVQPVGSPLSLECTVEGTSNPNLYWYRQAAGRGLQLLFYSVGIGQISSEVPQNLSASRPQDRQFILSSKKLLLSDSGFYLCAWGGRRNEQFFGPGTRLTVL.

The J gene is TRBJ2-7, the V gene TRBV11-2, with 9 bases aligning to TRBD1. The CDR3 has 13 amino acids. Per germline, CDR1 SGHAT and CDR2 FQNNGV. Losses at the gene ends were 4 bases for V and 6 bases for J; bases not matched to a gene: 4. CDR3 residues: CASSSGQGGEQYF. The CDR3 nucleotides are TGTGCCAGCAGCTCGGGACAGGGAGGCGAGCAGTACTTC. The full variable domain, with the rest looked up from reference TRBV11-2 and TRBJ2-7, is EAGVAQSPRYKIIEKRQSVAFWCNPISGHATLYWYQQILGQGPKLLIQFQNNGVVDDSQLPKDRFSAERLKGVDSTLKIQPAKLEDSAVYLCASSSGQGGEQYFGPGTRLTVT.

V usage is TRBV6-5 and J usage is TRBJ1-4; TRBD1 agrees at 9 bases. V shed 5 bases, J shed 8 bases, and the junction held 9 bases outside the gene matches. This CDR3 has 15 amino acids. Germline CDR1 MNHEY, CDR2 SVGAGI. The CDR3: CASSPGTGLGEKLFF. The DNA of the CDR3 is TGTGCCAGCAGTCCCGGGACAGGGTTAGGGGAAAAACTGTTTTTT.

The V and J genes are TRBV2 and TRBJ2-7, with TRBD1 matching 8 bases. V lost 3 bases to trimming and J lost 0 bases; unmatched junction nucleotides: 4. Germline V gene sequence: CDR1 SNHLY, CDR2 FYNNEI. This CDR3 contains 15 residues. In DNA, the CDR3 is TGTGCCAGCAGTGACGGACAGGGACCCTCCTACGAGCAGTACTTC. It translates to CASSDGQGPSYEQYF.